This TCR beta chain originates from a study of blood T cells in healthy people across ages. Study results and limitations: Any changes in expanded clonotypes were possibly confounded, as donor CMV status remained unknown. With age, beta diversity per million T cells declined roughly linearly, significantly by 35 to 40.

As regards this clonotype: No antigen is known for it.

Each donor supplied approximately 10 milliliters of peripheral blood. Extraction of total RNA produced a minimum of 5 micrograms from each sample. Then a second PCR, running about 7 to 11 cycles, was carried out with a sample-barcoded 5' primer and a J-beta primer mix. TCRdb analysed the 5' RACE reads with MiXCR anew, one entry per CDR3 protein. The top ten hold roughly 25% of the sample, which has nearly 800,000 distinct CDR3 sequences, approximately 60% seen once. With 0 bases clipped from V and 5 bases from J, the junction kept 11 bases outside the gene matches. Germline V gene lookup returns CDR1 SGHRS and CDR2 YFSETQ. The CDR3 loop spans 17 amino acids.

Source material: blood. The rearrangement uses TRBV5-1 and TRBJ1-1; 9 bases are a match to TRBD1. The sequence was collected from a man aged 35-49 years in good health. CDR3: CASSLGRTGEVWTEAFF. The CDR3 DNA reads as TGCGCCAGCAGCTTGGGCCGGACAGGGGAGGTTTGGACTGAAGCTTTCTTT.